This is a list of T cell receptor beta chains from one sample in a study of Graves' ophthalmopathy and Graves' hyperthyroidism. TCRdb redid the calling of the multiplex PCR reads with MiXCR, one entry per CDR3 protein. The sample lists about 700,000 distinct CDR3 sequences, 35% to 50% seen once, with less than 55% in the top ten. The sequencing input was peripheral blood. Source of these receptors: an adult man with Graves' ophthalmopathy. Both conserved end residues are part of each CDR3. A D gene is named only where the DNA matches it firmly. Expanded clones get a size class; other rows say once, few or many, or leave the size out.

v_gene	j_gene	abundance	d_gene	CDR3aa	CDR3nt
TRBV7-2	TRBJ1-1	few	-	CASSYGTTAEAFF	TGTGCCAGCAGTTATGGGACAACCGCTGAAGCTTTCTTT
TRBV7-2	TRBJ2-7	few	TRBD1	CASSQQGVADEQYF	TGTGCCAGCTCACAACAGGGGGTGGCTGACGAGCAGTACTTC
TRBV11-1	TRBJ1-1	-	-	CASSVEDRRGAFF	TGTGCCAGCAGCGTTGAAGATCGTAGGGGAGCTTTCTTT
TRBV20-1	TRBJ2-7	-	-	CSAQGSPYEQYF	TGCAGTGCTCAGGGGTCCCCCTACGAGCAGTACTTC
TRBV7-2	TRBJ1-1	many	-	CATSRGSANTEAFF	TGTGCCACCTCCAGAGGGTCCGCGAACACTGAAGCTTTCTTT
TRBV10-3	TRBJ2-6	few	TRBD1	CASSRETGTGYLSGANVLTF	TGTGCCAGCAGTCGTGAGACCGGGACAGGGTATCTCTCTGGGGCCAACGTCCTGACTTTC
TRBV19	TRBJ2-5	-	TRBD2	CASSLRLAGRRTETQYF	TGTGCCAGTAGTCTCAGACTAGCGGGCAGACGGACGGAGACCCAGTACTTC
TRBV7-3	TRBJ1-2	many	-	CASSLDAQSRYGYTF	TGTGCCAGCAGCCTCGATGCGCAGAGCCGTTATGGCTACACCTTC
TRBV2	TRBJ2-7	-	-	CASSVDGGPTYEQYF	TGTGCCAGCAGCGTAGACGGGGGGCCCACCTACGAGCAGTACTTC
TRBV25-1	TRBJ1-1	few	-	CASSYSSGQLNTEAFF	TGTGCCAGCAGTTACTCAAGCGGACAGCTGAACACTGAAGCTTTCTTT
TRBV25-1	TRBJ2-2	-	TRBD2	CASSGQPKRGTGELFF	TGTGCCAGCAGTGGGCAACCAAAGCGGGGGACCGGGGAGCTGTTTTTT
TRBV6-1	TRBJ1-1	many	-	CASRIEVEAFF	TGTGCCAGTCGCATAGAGGTTGAAGCTTTCTTT
TRBV29-1	TRBJ1-1	-	-	CSATSRERSGFF	TGCAGCGCGACGAGTCGGGAGAGATCTGGTTTCTTT
TRBV24-1	TRBJ2-3	-	TRBD1	CAVGQAGTDTQYF	TGTGCCGTAGGACAGGCGGGCACAGATACGCAGTATTTT
TRBV9	TRBJ2-2	-	-	CASSVGGQNTGELFF	TGTGCCAGCAGCGTAGGCGGGCAAAACACCGGGGAGCTGTTTTTT
TRBV4-3	TRBJ2-7	-	-	CASSQDWGQVYEQYF	TGCGCCAGCAGCCAAGATTGGGGGCAGGTCTACGAGCAGTACTTC
TRBV7-2	TRBJ1-1	-	-	CASSTHKGAEAFF	TGTGCCAGCAGCACCCATAAGGGGGCTGAAGCTTTCTTT
TRBV20-1	TRBJ1-2	few	-	CSARPEGYGYTF	TGCAGTGCTAGGCCAGAGGGTTATGGCTACACCTTC
TRBV20-1	TRBJ2-5	-	-	CSPWVGRSQETQYF	TGCAGCCCGTGGGTGGGGAGATCTCAAGAGACCCAGTACTTC
TRBV20-1	TRBJ2-5	many	TRBD1	CSVGTAEETQYF	TGCAGTGTAGGGACAGCGGAAGAGACCCAGTACTTC
TRBV7-2	TRBJ2-2	-	TRBD1	CASSLARGQDTGELFF	TGTGCCAGCAGCTTAGCCAGGGGGCAGGACACCGGGGAGCTGTTTTTT
TRBV25-1	TRBJ2-2	few	-	CASSYSPGANTGELFF	TGTGCCAGCAGTTACTCTCCGGGAGCGAACACCGGGGAGCTGTTTTTT
TRBV2	TRBJ1-6	-	-	CASSQAEGNSPLHF	TGTGCCAGCAGCCAAGCGGAGGGGAACTCACCCCTCCACTTT
TRBV7-9	TRBJ1-6	-	-	CASSLIAGSNSPLHF	TGTGCCAGCAGCTTAATAGCCGGGTCTAATTCACCCCTCCACTTT
TRBV29-1	TRBJ2-7	-	TRBD2	CSVSGRLDEQYF	TGCAGCGTCAGCGGGAGACTAGACGAGCAGTACTTC
TRBV25-1	TRBJ1-3	-	-	CASSEQAGAAGYTIYF	TGTGCCAGCAGTGAACAAGCAGGGGCGGCTGGCTACACCATATATTTT
TRBV29-1	TRBJ1-1	many	TRBD1	CSARQGPNTEAFF	TGCAGCGCGAGACAGGGGCCGAACACTGAAGCTTTCTTT
TRBV6-6	TRBJ1-2	few	-	CASSLRPLTDGYTF	TGTGCCAGCAGTCTTAGACCATTAACGGATGGCTACACCTTC
TRBV12-3/TRBV12-4	TRBJ2-7	-	TRBD1	CASSLGTGQGAYEQYF	TGTGCCAGCAGTCTCGGGACGGGACAGGGGGCCTACGAGCAGTACTTC
TRBV2	TRBJ1-2	-	-	CASSTRGGLGYGYTF	TGTGCCAGCAGTACCCGGGGGGGGTTGGGTTATGGCTACACCTTC
TRBV15	TRBJ2-7	many	-	CATSSDVGYEQYF	TGTGCCACCAGCAGCGACGTAGGATACGAGCAGTACTTC
TRBV7-2	TRBJ2-7	few	TRBD2	CASSITGTRSYEQYF	TGTGCCAGCAGCATAACCGGGACTAGGAGCTACGAGCAGTACTTC
TRBV5-1	TRBJ1-3	-	-	CASRPGTVSGNTIYF	TGCGCCAGCAGACCCGGGACGGTCTCTGGAAACACCATATATTTT
TRBV24-1	TRBJ1-5	-	-	CASSQVGTTSNQPQHF	TGCGCCAGCAGCCAAGTCGGCACGACTAGCAATCAGCCCCAGCATTTT
TRBV20-1	TRBJ2-7	-	-	CSAPGEGGGTYEQYF	TGCAGTGCCCCGGGTGAGGGGGGCGGAACTTACGAGCAGTACTTC
TRBV10-3	TRBJ2-5	-	TRBD2	CATSEGTRRETQYF	TGTGCCACTTCAGAGGGGACTAGGCGAGAGACCCAGTACTTC
TRBV20-1	TRBJ1-1	-	-	CSAKIGGSEYTEAFF	TGCAGTGCTAAGATAGGTGGTTCGGAGTACACTGAAGCTTTCTTT
TRBV19	TRBJ1-5	-	TRBD1	CASSLFQGVSNQPQHF	TGTGCCAGCAGTTTATTCCAGGGGGTTAGCAATCAGCCCCAGCATTTT
TRBV5-1	TRBJ1-2	many	-	CASSLDQGFGDTF	TGCGCCAGCAGCTTGGATCAGGGGTTTGGTGACACCTTC
TRBV14	TRBJ1-4	-	-	CASSQVWGTVERLFF	TGTGCCAGCAGCCAAGTTTGGGGAACAGTTGAAAGACTGTTTTTT
TRBV10-2	TRBJ2-2	-	-	CASSEWTENTGELFF	TGCGCCAGCAGTGAGTGGACAGAAAACACCGGGGAGCTGTTTTTT
TRBV14	TRBJ2-7	few	TRBD1	CASSQDQSLGQGLSYEQYF	TGTGCCAGCAGCCAAGATCAGTCTTTGGGACAGGGGCTCTCCTACGAGCAGTACTTC
TRBV25-1	TRBJ1-2	-	-	CASSDGTGNNGYTF	TGTGCCAGCAGTGATGGGACGGGCAATAATGGCTACACCTTC
TRBV25-1	TRBJ2-7	many	-	CASSEFGSAYEQYF	TGTGCCAGCAGTGAATTTGGCAGCGCCTACGAGCAGTACTTC
TRBV25-1	TRBJ1-3	many	-	CASSGSGNTIYF	TGTGCCAGCAGTGGGTCCGGAAACACCATATATTTT
TRBV7-9	TRBJ2-6	many	-	CASSLAQGTGANVLTF	TGTGCCAGCAGCTTAGCGCAGGGAACTGGGGCCAACGTCCTGACTTTC
TRBV7-9	TRBJ2-2	once	-	CASSSLGKGTGGLFF	TGTGCCAGCAGCTCGCTGGGTAAAGGCACCGGGGGGCTGTTTTTT
TRBV19	TRBJ1-1	few	-	CASSFTGNLNTEAFF	TGTGCCAGTAGTTTCACAGGGAACTTGAACACTGAAGCTTTCTTT
TRBV20-1	TRBJ1-3	many	-	CSAGAGTSSGNTIYF	TGCAGTGCTGGGGCGGGCACCAGTTCTGGAAACACCATATATTTT
TRBV7-3	TRBJ1-1	many	-	CASSPSQGTEAFF	TGTGCCAGCAGCCCATCACAGGGTACTGAAGCTTTCTTT
TRBV12-3/TRBV12-4	TRBJ2-7	few	-	CASSTSREAQQYF	TGTGCCAGCAGTACGTCAAGGGAGGCGCAGCAGTACTTC
TRBV29-1	TRBJ2-7	once	-	CSLEPGVFNEQYF	TGCAGCTTGGAACCAGGGGTTTTTAACGAGCAGTACTTC